The TCR beta chain described here comes from a study of human T cells and chemical hapten exposure. Overall study context: Among samples, TCR yields varied mainly because of small differences in pooled library volume. Study-level results: Versus controls, expanded TCRs had significantly more large CDR3 similarity clusters.

Time point denoted: patch test 1, 2 weeks after DPC sensitization. The treatment: therapeutic diphenylcyclopropenone sensitization with weekly scalp DPC. Extraction yielded total RNA from whole blood (unfractionated). Blood collection took place prior to placing each patch test. This clonotype was seen at least ten times. The target antigen is unknown. The germline gives CDR1 SGHTS, CDR2 YDEGEE. The V end was cut by 1 base, the J end by 4 bases, with 8 bases between. The CDR3 runs 14 residues. TCRdb ran MiXCR on the RACE reads and lists one entry per CDR3 protein. Here the sample spans tens of thousands of distinct CDR3 sequences, 5% to 7% being singletons.

This chain joins TRBV5-8 and TRBJ1-4; no reliable D call. The sequenced sample was whole blood, obtained in connection with sensitization to the hapten diphenylcyclopropenone (DPC). The sequence was obtained from a young woman with alopecia areata. Some clones in this sample may be carry-over from other donors' samples. The DNA of the CDR3 is TGTGCCAGCAGCTTGCTCGGGGATAATGAAAAACTGTTTTTT. Its translation is CASSLLGDNEKLFF.